Here is one T cell receptor beta chain with its context. Its recognized antigen is unknown. Qualities for individual bases were not recorded, and no much larger clone is one base off. CDR1 and CDR2 are read off the germline V gene as LGHNA and YSLEER. V is clipped by 0 bases and J by 2 bases, and the sequence between their germline boundaries is 11 bases long. Inclusive of the bounding cysteine and phenylalanine, the CDR3 is 16 residues long. Only CDR3 DNA remains: 48 bases, in frame from the first base. This record comes from a study of response to subunit inactivated influenza vaccine (dated by TCRdb to the late 2010s). With respect to the entire study: To follow how T cells responded to a trivalent subunit inactivated influenza vaccine, the researchers relied on deep quantitative profiling of the T cell receptor repertoire. What the research found in general, with its limitations: It was suggested by the authors that each seasonal influenza vaccination may recruit only a limited number of new T cells.

The method was RT-PCR. Reads for this sample came from an Illumina HiSeq 2500. Through fastp at Q25 and MiXCR, TCRdb rebuilt clones from the public reads, retaining in-frame beta chains. For every CDR3 protein sequence, its rows merge into one entry that carries the most common genes and DNA. Recorded for this sample are about 500,000 distinct CDR3 sequences; 6.5% to 8% of them occurred a single time. In total, the top ten clones hold around 13% of the sample. This receptor was identified in a man between 45 and 75 years old who received an inactivated influenza vaccine. Donor details come from another sample of the same person, matched by shared clones. This receptor chain uses TRBV4-3 and TRBJ2-1; no D gene is confidently identified. This sample comprised PBMCs from blood, obtained around 25 months after vaccination. The DNA sequence follows: TGCGCCAGCAGCCAAGACCCGTACAACCCCTACAATGAGCAGTTCTTC. Protein translation: CASSQDPYNPYNEQFF.